These 5 T cell receptor beta chains were sequenced from one sample in a study of T cells after yellow fever vaccination. TCRdb called the 5' RACE reads again in MiXCR, with one record for every CDR3 protein. Counted here are 300,000 to 350,000 distinct CDR3 sequences, around 4.3% occurring once; the ten biggest clones make up approximately 20%. The sequenced sample was PBMCs, obtained 15 days after the yellow fever booster vaccination. The receptors were gathered from a man aged 18 to 29 who received the YFV17D yellow fever vaccine.

The chain recombines TRBV7-3 with TRBJ2-1; possibly TRBD2 for D (5 bases). The germline CDR1 and CDR2 sequences are SGHTA and FQGTGA. The CDR3 loop spans 14 amino acids. Trimming cost V 0 bases and J 5 bases, with 8 bases left between them. Here the CDR3 reads CASSLTGLNNEQFF. The CDR3 bases are TGTGCCAGCAGCTTAACAGGACTGAACAATGAGCAGTTCTTC.

This clonotype was detected many times. The V and J genes are TRBV11-3 and TRBJ2-3; tentative D call: TRBD2 (5 bases). Germline loops: CDR1 SGHNT, CDR2 YENEEA. The germline V and J ends were trimmed by 5 bases and 4 bases, with 22 bases remaining between them. The CDR3 is made up of 17 amino acids. This CDR3 is CASSPAPAAKGADTQYF. DNA for the CDR3: TGTGCCAGCAGCCCCGCTCCAGCAGCTAAGGGAGCAGATACGCAGTATTTT.

This clonotype was seen at least ten times. The chain has TRBV7-9 and TRBJ1-3; D is uncertain. The CDR3 is 15 residues long. V gave up 5 bases and J gave up 0 bases, with 11 bases separating them. Germline-derived CDR1 and CDR2 are SEHNR and FQNEAQ (reference sequence). CDR3 bases: TGTGCCAGCAGCCGTCACATCCCCTCTGGAAACACCATATATTTT. Translating it yields CASSRHIPSGNTIYF. The full variable domain, in which reference TRBV7-9 and TRBJ1-3 provide the parts outside the CDR3, is DTGVSQNPRHKITKRGQNVTFRCDPISEHNRLYWYRQTLGQGPEFLTYFQNEAQLEKSRLLSDRFSAERPKGSFSTLEIQRTEQGDSAMYLCASSRHIPSGNTIYFGEGSWLTVV.

This clonotype was recorded many times. V gene TRBV7-9 combines with J gene TRBJ2-1, with a weak D call TRBD2 (5 bases). This CDR3 spans 14 amino acids. Trimming shortened V by 5 bases and J by 8 bases, and 16 bases separated the two germline ends. Germline CDR1 SEHNR, CDR2 FQNEAQ (reference sequence). CDR3 in amino acids: CASSPGIASDEQFF. The CDR3 DNA sequence: TGTGCCAGCAGCCCCGGGATAGCTTCAGATGAGCAGTTCTTC.

V usage is TRBV5-4 and J usage is TRBJ2-7; TRBD2 agrees at 10 bases. J lost 3 bases, V lost 3 bases, and 3 bases had no gene match. CDR1 and CDR2 from the germline V gene are SGHNT and YYREEE (reference sequence). The CDR3 runs 14 residues. CDR3 amino acids: CASSSLAGNYEQYF. DNA of the CDR3: TGTGCCAGCAGCTCACTAGCGGGGAACTACGAGCAGTACTTC.